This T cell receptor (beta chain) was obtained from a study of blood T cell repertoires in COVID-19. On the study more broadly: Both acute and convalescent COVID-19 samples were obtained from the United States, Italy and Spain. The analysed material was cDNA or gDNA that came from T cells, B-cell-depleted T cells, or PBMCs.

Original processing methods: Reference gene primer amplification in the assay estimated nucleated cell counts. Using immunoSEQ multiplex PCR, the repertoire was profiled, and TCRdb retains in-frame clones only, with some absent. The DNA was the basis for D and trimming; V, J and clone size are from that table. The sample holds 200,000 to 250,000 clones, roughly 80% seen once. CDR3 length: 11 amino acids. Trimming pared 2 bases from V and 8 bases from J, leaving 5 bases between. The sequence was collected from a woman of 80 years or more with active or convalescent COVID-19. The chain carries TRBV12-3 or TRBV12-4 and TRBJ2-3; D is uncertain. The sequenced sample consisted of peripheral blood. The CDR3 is CASSLMRTQYF. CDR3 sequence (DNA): TGTGCCAGCAGTTTAATGCGTACGCAGTATTTT.